These 27 T cell receptor beta chains were all obtained from the same sample, sequenced in a study of blood T cell repertoires in COVID-19. TCRdb's table, derived via immunoSEQ multiplex PCR, lists solely in-frame clones and lacks some. The sample includes roughly 49,000 clones, around nine tenths of them seen just once. The specimen was peripheral blood. All receptors derive from a human donor in a cohort sampled during active COVID-19.

The genes are TRBV7-2 and TRBJ1-1, with 8 bases identical to TRBD1. V was clipped by 3 bases and J by 1 base; unmatched bases: 1. This CDR3 is built from 14 residues. Germline V gene lookup returns CDR1 SGHTA and CDR2 FQGNSA. Here the CDR3 DNA reads TGTGCCAGCAGCTTGGACAGGGCGAACACTGAAGCTTTCTTT. Protein sequence: CASSLDRANTEAFF. Full variable domain (outside the CDR3, taken from reference TRBV7-2 and TRBJ1-1): GAGVSQSPSNKVTEKGKDVELRCDPISGHTALYWYRQSLGQGLEFLIYFQGNSAPDKSGLPSDRFSAERTGGSVSTLTIQRTQQEDSAVYLCASSLDRANTEAFFGQGTRLTVV.

As DNA, the CDR3 is TGTGCCAGCAGCGTAGGCAGGGGACAGGACGAGCAGTACTTC. Protein sequence: CASSVGRGQDEQYF. The V call is TRBV9, the J call TRBJ2-7, with 8 bases fitting TRBD1. The CDR3 covers 14 residues. V lost 0 bases, J lost 5 bases, and 4 bases stayed unmatched. Germline CDR1 SGDLS, CDR2 YYNGEE.

This rearrangement joins TRBV7-2 to TRBJ1-5, with 10 bases that match TRBD1. The V gene's germline CDR1 is SGHTA and CDR2 FQGNSA. CDR3 length equals 15 residues. V was clipped by 5 bases and J by 3 bases; unmatched bases: 4. CDR3 sequence reads: CASSLGQGNNQPQHF. CDR3 nucleotides: TGTGCCAGCAGCCTGGGACAGGGGAACAATCAGCCCCAGCATTTT.

This chain links TRBV3-1 (or the pseudogene TRBV3-2) with TRBJ1-4, with TRBD1 as a possible D gene (6 bases). This CDR3 contains 15 residues. Germline V lookup: CDR1 LGHDT, CDR2 YNNKEL (reference sequence). V was clipped by 4 bases and J by 4 bases, with 13 bases between them. As DNA, the CDR3 is TGTGCCAGCAGCCCCGCGAGGGGGGGTAATGAAAAACTGTTTTTT. Protein product: CASSPARGGNEKLFF.

The CDR3 DNA is TGTGCCAGCAGCGTGAGGGCTAGCGGAGGATCCTACAATGAGCAGTTCTTC. This encodes CASSVRASGGSYNEQFF. The chain couples TRBV9 to TRBJ2-1; TRBD2 agrees at 7 bases. The CDR3 length is 17 residues. Germline CDR1 is SGDLS and CDR2 is YYNGEE. With 2 bases clipped from V and 1 base from J, the junction kept 9 bases outside the gene matches. The full variable domain, completed using reference TRBV9 and TRBJ2-1, is DSGVTQTPKHLITATGQRVTLRCSPRSGDLSVYWYQQSLDQGLQFLIQYYNGEERAKGNILERFSAQQFPDLHSELNLSSLELGDSALYFCASSVRASGGSYNEQFFGPGTRLTVL.

The chain links TRBV7-2 to TRBJ2-4; TRBD2 matches 7 bases. V shed 1 base and J 3 bases; nucleotides not matched to a gene: 6. The CDR3 runs to 16 residues. Germline loops: CDR1 SGHTA, CDR2 FQGNSA. The CDR3 DNA is TGTGCCAGCAGCTTAGTGGCGGGAGAAGGCAAAAACATTCAGTACTTC. Its translation is CASSLVAGEGKNIQYF.

The chain joins TRBV11-2 to TRBJ2-2; perhaps TRBD1 as D (7 bases). Trimming took 4 bases from V and 4 from J, leaving 16 bases between them. CDR1 is SGHAT and CDR2 is FQNNGV in the germline V gene. CDR3 length: 16 amino acids. The CDR3 region has the DNA TGTGCCAGCAGCTGGAGGGGGCGGTCGGGCACCGGGGAGCTGTTTTTT. This codes for CASSWRGRSGTGELFF.

The chain carries TRBV7-2 and TRBJ2-3; D call uncertain. This CDR3 region has 13 residues. The V end lost 5 bases, the J end lost 8 bases, and 14 bases lay between the germline ends. Germline CDR1 is SGHTA and CDR2 is FQGNSA. As DNA, the CDR3 is TGTGCCAGCAGCCTAAACTCCGTCGGTACGCAGTATTTT. Translated, it gives CASSLNSVGTQYF.

The chain joins TRBV5-4 to TRBJ2-7; tentatively, D is TRBD2 (5 bases). The germline CDR1 and CDR2 sequences are SGHNT and YYREEE (reference sequence). V lost 1 base to trimming and J lost 0 bases, with 11 bases between them. This CDR3 comprises 15 residues. The CDR3 region is CASSLISGSSYEQYF. CDR3 in DNA: TGTGCCAGCAGCTTGATAAGCGGTAGCTCCTACGAGCAGTACTTC.

The chain recombines TRBV30 with TRBJ2-7; 7 bases are shared with TRBD1. Germline V gene sequence: CDR1 GTSNPN, CDR2 SVGIG (reference sequence). The V and J ends lost 1 base and 9 bases, in that order; junction bases with no gene match: 12. This CDR3 is built from 14 residues. The CDR3 is CAWSEGDSIIVQYF. The CDR3 region has the DNA TGTGCCTGGAGTGAGGGGGACAGCATCATTGTGCAGTACTTC. Complete variable domain (other parts from reference TRBV30 and TRBJ2-7): SQTIHQWPATLVQPVGSPLSLECTVEGTSNPNLYWYRQAAGRGLQLLFYSVGIGQISSEVPQNLSASRPQDRQFILSSKKLLLSDSGFYLCAWSEGDSIIVQYFGPGTRLTVT.

V and J are TRBV7-9 and TRBJ2-2; TRBD1 matches at 10 bases. J gave up 1 base and V 6 bases, and 5 bases lay outside the gene matches. The CDR3 loop spans 16 amino acids. Germline V lookup: CDR1 SEHNR, CDR2 FQNEAQ (reference sequence). This CDR3 is CASRDRDRGNTGELFF. The CDR3 DNA sequence: TGTGCCAGCAGGGACCGGGACAGGGGGAACACCGGGGAGCTGTTTTTT.

This chain joins TRBV7-8 and TRBJ1-1, with TRBD1 matching over 7 bases. Germline V gives CDR1 SGHVS, CDR2 FQNEAQ. The CDR3 consists of 17 residues. The ends lost 4 bases at V and 0 bases at J; junction bases unmatched: 11. The CDR3 DNA follows: TGTGCCAGCAGCTACGGGACAGCCTCGGGAATGAACACTGAAGCTTTCTTT. Translating gives CASSYGTASGMNTEAFF.

The genes are TRBV15 and TRBJ2-3, with 8 bases fitting TRBD1. With V trimmed by 0 bases and J by 5 bases, 4 bases remained unmatched. CDR3 length: 15 residues. The germline gives CDR1 LNHNV, CDR2 YYDKDF (reference sequence). CDR3 DNA sequence: TGTGCCACCAGCAGAGATGCCAGGGGGCAAGATACGCAGTATTTT. This codes for CATSRDARGQDTQYF.

This chain uses TRBV5-1 with TRBJ1-1; maybe TRBD1 (6 bases). CDR1 and CDR2 from the germline V gene are SGHRS and YFSETQ. The ends were cut back, 0 bases at V and 4 bases at J, with 13 bases in the middle. This CDR3 is 15 amino acids long. CDR3 sequence (DNA): TGCGCCAGCAGCTTGGAATGGGGGCCGGGCACTGAAGCTTTCTTT. Protein sequence: CASSLEWGPGTEAFF.

The chain links TRBV6-5 to TRBJ2-1; 7 bases align to TRBD1. This CDR3 contains 16 residues. The germline V gene encodes CDR1 MNHEY and CDR2 SVGAGI. V shed 2 bases and J 4 bases; nucleotides not matched to a gene: 8. The CDR3 region has the DNA TGTGCCAGCAGTTACACCGAGGGGGCGGGTTACAATGAGCAGTTCTTC. Its translation: CASSYTEGAGYNEQFF.

This chain links TRBV7-2 with TRBJ2-1; 13 bases are a match to TRBD2. The V segment lost 5 bases and the J segment 5 bases; nucleotides outside the gene matches: 6. The CDR3 runs 16 residues. Germline CDR1 reads SGHTA; CDR2 reads FQGNSA. The CDR3, as DNA: TGTGCCAGCAGCAACCAAGGACTAGCGGGAGACAATGAGCAGTTCTTC. Amino acids: CASSNQGLAGDNEQFF.

The chain combines TRBV4-3 with TRBJ1-1; no definite D call. Germline loops: CDR1 LGHNA, CDR2 YSLEER. The CDR3 is 12 amino acids. The ends were cut back, 4 bases at V and 4 bases at J, with 7 bases in the middle. The CDR3 nucleotides are TGCGCCAGCAGCCTGGGGAGCACTGAAGCTTTCTTT. Translated, it gives CASSLGSTEAFF.

The chain joins TRBV5-3 to TRBJ2-7; 7 nucleotides align to TRBD2. TRBV5-3 belongs to the ORF category, with a function that is uncertain. The CDR3 contains 16 residues. The V segment lost 3 bases and the J segment 3 bases; nucleotides outside the gene matches: 12. CDR3 sequence: CARSSNLAAGGYEQYV. The CDR3, as DNA: TGTGCCAGAAGCTCGAATCTAGCGGCTGGGGGCTACGAGCAGTACGTC.

The chain recombines TRBV7-9 with TRBJ2-7; no firm D call. Per the germline V gene, CDR1 is SEHNR and CDR2 is FQNEAQ (reference sequence). V was shortened by 6 bases and J by 4 bases, with 13 bases between the two germline ends. CDR3 length: 13 residues. CDR3 sequence reads: CASSPETWYEQYF. The CDR3 nucleotides read TGTGCCAGCAGTCCCGAGACTTGGTACGAGCAGTACTTC. Complete variable domain (other parts from reference TRBV7-9 and TRBJ2-7): DTGVSQNPRHKITKRGQNVTFRCDPISEHNRLYWYRQTLGQGPEFLTYFQNEAQLEKSRLLSDRFSAERPKGSFSTLEIQRTEQGDSAMYLCASSPETWYEQYFGPGTRLTVT.

The V and J genes are TRBV29-1 and TRBJ2-1; the match to TRBD1 covers 8 bases. Per germline, CDR1 SQVTM and CDR2 ANQGSEA. The junction had 14 bases not matched to a gene; V was cut back by 6 bases and J by 10 bases. This CDR3 has 14 residues. The CDR3: CSVVSETGVGEQFF. The CDR3 nucleotides read TGCAGCGTCGTTTCCGAGACAGGGGTCGGGGAGCAGTTCTTC.

This chain joins TRBV7-9 and TRBJ1-4; 8 nucleotides agree with TRBD1. The germline V gene encodes CDR1 SEHNR and CDR2 FQNEAQ (reference sequence). The trim removed 2 bases at V and 7 bases at J, leaving 9 bases unmatched. CDR3 length equals 16 residues. This chain's CDR3 is CASSLNIRGRVEKLFF. The CDR3 DNA sequence: TGTGCCAGCAGCTTAAATATCAGGGGGCGTGTTGAAAAACTGTTTTTT.

CDR3 loop: CASSQDRRFGEQFF. DNA for the CDR3: TGTGCCAGCAGCCAAGATCGCCGATTCGGTGAGCAGTTCTTC. The rearrangement joins TRBV3-1 (or the pseudogene TRBV3-2) to TRBJ2-1; D is unclear. CDR1 and CDR2 (germline): LGHDT, YNNKEL (reference sequence). Trimming took off 0 bases at V and 9 bases at J, with 12 bases between the two ends. The CDR3 totals 14 residues.

This clone was seen once. The genes are TRBV19 and TRBJ2-7; D gene unclear. V lost 7 bases, J lost 5 bases, and 9 bases lay in between. Germline values: CDR1 LNHDA, CDR2 SQIVND (reference sequence). CDR3 length equals 11 residues. The CDR3 nucleotides read TGTGCCAGTATTCCTACCCACGAGCAGTACGTC. This gives the protein CASIPTHEQYV.

This chain connects TRBV5-1 to TRBJ2-1; D might be TRBD2 (5 bases). The CDR3 consists of 14 residues. Trimming took off 4 bases at V and 3 bases at J, with 11 bases between the two ends. Germline loops: CDR1 SGHRS, CDR2 YFSETQ. The CDR3: CASSTRGNYNEQFF. The CDR3 DNA is TGCGCCAGCAGCACCCGGGGTAACTACAATGAGCAGTTCTTC.

This chain joins TRBV6-2 or TRBV6-3 and TRBJ2-7, with 7 bases identical to TRBD2. The V and J ends lost 6 bases and 5 bases, in that order; junction bases with no gene match: 7. The CDR3 covers 13 residues. The germline CDR1 and CDR2 sequences are MNHEY and SVGEGT. The CDR3 region is CASSRRTSDEQYF. CDR3 DNA: TGTGCCAGCAGCCGAAGAACTAGCGACGAGCAGTACTTC.

The gene calls are TRBV7-8 and TRBJ2-1; 13 nucleotides line up with TRBD2. J gave up 6 bases and V 0 bases, and 2 bases lay outside the gene matches. The V gene's germline CDR1 is SGHVS and CDR2 FQNEAQ. The CDR3 runs to 16 residues. The chain's CDR3 is CASSLARTSGSNEQFF. CDR3 sequence (DNA): TGTGCCAGCAGCTTAGCGCGGACTAGCGGGAGCAATGAGCAGTTCTTC.

The chain uses TRBV14 and TRBJ1-5, with 9 bases identical to TRBD1. CDR3 length: 15 residues. The V gene end was trimmed by 4 bases and the J gene end by 7 bases; junction bases not matched to a gene: 8. Germline V lookup: CDR1 SGHDN, CDR2 FVKESK. CDR3 DNA: TGTGCCAGCAGCCCGGGGACAGGGTTTGGGCAGCCCCAGCATTTT. It specifies CASSPGTGFGQPQHF.